This entry lists 18 T cell receptor beta chains sequenced from one sample in a study of neurological immune-mediated disorders. A single record per CDR3 protein comes from TCRdb applying MiXCR to the 5' RACE reads. Of some 80,000 distinct CDR3 sequences listed, approximately 5.8% are singletons. Time point reported: longitudinal time-point 2. What was sequenced was PBMCs. These receptors were collected from a woman in her sixties with multiple sclerosis.

This clonotype has a count of ten or more. The chain employs TRBV10-1 and TRBJ2-5; TRBD2 matches at 15 bases. In germline, CDR1 is WNHNN, CDR2 SYGVQD (reference sequence). V lost 5 bases to trimming and J lost 5 bases; unmatched junction nucleotides: 6. The CDR3 is 16 residues long. Written as DNA, the CDR3 is TGCGCCAGCAGTCCGGGGACTAGCGGGGGGCTTGAGACCCAGTACTTC. Translated, it gives CASSPGTSGGLETQYF.

This clonotype was seen ten or more times. This chain joins TRBV20-1 and TRBJ2-3, with a tentative D call TRBD1 (6 bases). In germline, CDR1 is DFQATT, CDR2 SNEGSKA (reference sequence). This CDR3 spans 14 amino acids. V was clipped by 4 bases and J by 1 base, with 12 bases between them. CDR3 DNA sequence: TGCAGTGCTATGACAGGTTACGGCACAGATACGCAGTATTTT. As protein: CSAMTGYGTDTQYF.

The table lists this clonotype with many counts. The rearrangement joins TRBV28 to TRBJ2-7, with a weak D call TRBD1 (6 bases). The CDR3 is made up of 15 amino acids. Deletions cut 6 bases from V and 0 bases from J, with 15 bases between. The germline V gene has CDR1 MDHEN and CDR2 SYDVKM. CDR3 residues: CASRLTGSPSYEQYF. The CDR3 region has the DNA TGTGCCAGCAGGTTAACAGGGTCTCCCTCCTACGAGCAGTACTTC.

The table lists this clonotype with many counts. The V gene is TRBV5-1, the J gene TRBJ2-5; TRBD2 might be the D (5 bases). Trimming cost V 3 bases and J 5 bases, with 14 bases left between them. The CDR3 runs 14 residues. Germline CDR1 is SGHRS and CDR2 is YFSETQ. The CDR3 region is CASSSSSGMETQYF. The CDR3 coding sequence is TGCGCCAGCAGCTCTAGTTCGGGGATGGAGACCCAGTACTTC.

This clonotype has at least ten counts. The chain combines TRBV7-9 with TRBJ1-2, with D possibly being TRBD1 (5 bases). The germline gives CDR1 SEHNR, CDR2 FQNEAQ (reference sequence). The V end was cut by 6 bases, the J end by 4 bases, with 12 bases between. This CDR3 region has 13 residues. This chain's CDR3 is CASRETAPYGYTF. In DNA, the CDR3 is TGTGCCAGCAGGGAGACAGCCCCCTATGGCTACACCTTC.

This clonotype showed up many times. This chain uses TRBV6-2 or TRBV6-3 with TRBJ1-2; D possibly corresponds to TRBD1 (6 bases). Trimming left V 6 bases short and J 4 bases short, with 12 bases between. Germline CDR1 is MNHEY and CDR2 is SVGEGT. CDR3 length: 13 residues. Written as DNA, the CDR3 is TGTGCCAGCAGACCGACAGGCGGCTATGGCTACACCTTC. It translates to CASRPTGGYGYTF.

Ten or more counts support this clonotype. V gene TRBV2 combines with J gene TRBJ1-1; TRBD1 might be the D (6 bases). Deletions cut 4 bases from V and 1 base from J, with 13 bases between. This CDR3 spans 15 amino acids. Germline CDR1 is SNHLY and CDR2 is FYNNEI. The CDR3 nucleotides are TGTGCCAGCAGTGGTAGACAGGACAAGAACACTGAAGCTTTCTTT. It translates to CASSGRQDKNTEAFF.

In this sample, this clonotype turned up many times. The CDR3 sequence is CASSFSPGLDYGYTF. In nucleotides, the CDR3 is TGCGCCAGCAGCTTTTCCCCGGGGTTGGACTATGGCTACACCTTC. The chain couples TRBV5-1 to TRBJ1-2; D is unresolved. CDR1 is SGHRS, CDR2 YFSETQ, per germline. Trimming stripped 2 bases from V and 3 bases from J, with 14 bases between. This CDR3 is built from 15 residues. Based on the CDR3 plus reference TRBV5-1 and TRBJ1-2, the full variable domain is KAGVTQTPRYLIKTRGQQVTLSCSPISGHRSVSWYQQTPGQGLQFLFEYFSETQRNKGNFPGRFSGRQFSNSRSEMNVSTLELGDSALYLCASSFSPGLDYGYTFGSGTRLTVV.

This clonotype showed up many times. This chain uses TRBV5-1 with TRBJ2-2; the match to TRBD2 covers 7 bases. V lost 0 bases to trimming and J lost 3 bases; unmatched junction nucleotides: 5. This CDR3 is built from 16 residues. Germline values: CDR1 SGHRS, CDR2 YFSETQ. The CDR3 nucleotides are TGCGCCAGCAGCTTGGCCGGGGGGTACGACACCGGGGAGCTGTTTTTT. Its protein product is CASSLAGGYDTGELFF.

This clonotype showed up many times. The V call is TRBV7-2, the J call TRBJ2-7; 7 bases agree with TRBD2. With V trimmed by 1 base and J by 4 bases, 13 bases remained unmatched. The germline V gene has CDR1 SGHTA and CDR2 FQGNSA. The CDR3 has 17 residues. CDR3 DNA: TGTGCCAGCAGCTTAGGTCCTACCGGGACTAACCAGTACGAGCAGTACTTC. Residues: CASSLGPTGTNQYEQYF.

Ten or more counts support this clonotype. The chain couples TRBV20-1 to TRBJ2-1; maybe TRBD2 (6 bases). In germline, CDR1 is DFQATT, CDR2 SNEGSKA (reference sequence). The CDR3 totals 16 residues. V was shortened by 5 bases and J by 3 bases, with 20 bases between the two germline ends. CDR3 bases: TGCAGTGCTTTCCCCGCCAGCGGGCGTAGCTACAATGAGCAGTTCTTC. Protein: CSAFPASGRSYNEQFF.

V is TRBV2 and J is TRBJ2-3, with 8 bases aligning to TRBD1. Germline trimming cut 6 bases from V and 10 bases from J; bases unmatched to any gene: 12. Germline loops: CDR1 SNHLY, CDR2 FYNNEI. This CDR3 is 14 amino acids long. The CDR3 reads CASRKEDRVVAQYF. DNA of the CDR3: TGTGCCAGCAGGAAGGAGGACAGGGTTGTTGCGCAGTATTTT.

This clonotype was recorded many times. The chain employs TRBV5-6 and TRBJ2-3, with 7 bases lining up with TRBD1. CDR1 SGHDT and CDR2 YYEEEE come from the germline V gene. V gave up 4 bases and J gave up 3 bases; unmatched junction bases: 11. The CDR3 runs 16 residues. CDR3 sequence (DNA): TGTGCCAGCAGCCCCGGACAGGCGTTAAGGACAGATACGCAGTATTTT. Residues: CASSPGQALRTDTQYF.

This clonotype appeared many times. The V and J genes are TRBV5-1 and TRBJ2-2; D gene unclear. Germline CDR1 SGHRS, CDR2 YFSETQ. The CDR3 has 13 residues. The V end lost 0 bases, the J end lost 7 bases, and 7 bases lay between the germline ends. CDR3 sequence reads: CASSLVVRGELFF. CDR3 DNA: TGCGCCAGCAGCTTGGTCGTCCGCGGGGAGCTGTTTTTT.

This clonotype was detected ten times or more. The chain carries TRBV12-3 or TRBV12-4 and TRBJ1-2; 8 bases fit TRBD1. J lost 1 base, V lost 6 bases, and 7 bases had no gene match. The CDR3 runs 15 residues. The CDR3 nucleotides read TGTGCCAGCAGCCCCAGGGACAGGCGTAACTATGGCTACACCTTC. Amino acids: CASSPRDRRNYGYTF.

This clonotype was seen repeatedly, ten times or more. The rearrangement uses TRBV4-1 and TRBJ2-4, with 8 bases matching TRBD1. V trimming: 1 base; J trimming: 6 bases; junction bases outside the gene matches: 23. CDR3 size: 21 residues. Germline V gene sequence: CDR1 MGHRA, CDR2 YSYEKL. This CDR3 reads CASSQVSEGAFSDRAINIQYF. The CDR3 nucleotides are TGCGCCAGCAGCCAAGTTTCAGAAGGGGCTTTTTCGGACAGGGCTATAAACATTCAGTACTTC.

Ten or more counts support this clonotype. The CDR3 sequence: CASLDPGGDSPLHF. DNA for the CDR3: TGCGCCAGCTTGGATCCAGGGGGAGATTCACCCCTCCACTTT. The V call is TRBV5-1, the J call TRBJ1-6; TRBD1 aligns across 7 bases. Germline V gene sequence: CDR1 SGHRS, CDR2 YFSETQ. Trimming at V came to 7 bases and at J to 8 bases, leaving 9 bases not matched to a gene. The length of the CDR3 is 14 residues.

This clonotype was seen many times. The chain has TRBV20-1 and TRBJ2-1; D remains ambiguous. With 2 bases removed from V and 7 bases from J, the gap between germline ends came to 3 bases. Germline V CDR1 and CDR2: DFQATT, SNEGSKA (reference sequence). This CDR3 contains 10 residues. CDR3 residues: CSARWNEQFF. The CDR3 DNA reads TGCAGTGCTAGATGGAATGAGCAGTTCTTC.